Listed below are T cell receptor beta chains from one sample, sequenced in a study of T cell changes during pregnancy in multiple sclerosis. Data came from immunoSEQ multiplex PCR; TCRdb stores just in-frame clones and leaves some out. Of about 34,000 clones in the sample, about nine tenths were seen once. This sample comprised peripheral blood, obtained in the second trimester of pregnancy. All receptors come from a female donor in good health, enrolled as a control in a pregnancy study. CDR3s include the opening cysteine and the closing phenylalanine or tryptophan. Fields, in order: J gene, V gene, CDR3 protein.

TRBJ1-2 | TRBV6-6 | CASSYGQPLGYGYTF
TRBJ2-2 | TRBV5-4 | CASSLARGLTGELFF
TRBJ1-2 | TRBV28 | CASRPIGRDYGYTF
TRBJ2-3 | TRBV5-1 | CASSLTATMGQYF
TRBJ2-3 | TRBV21-1 | CASSEGHLGGGSADTQYF
TRBJ2-7 | TRBV2 | CASSATGGHEQYF
TRBJ2-1 | TRBV19 | CASSFFGTSGRATYNEQFF
TRBJ1-5 | TRBV19 | CASSTLETAYYQPQHF
TRBJ1-6 | TRBV4-3 | CASSRTTNSPLHF
TRBJ1-6 | TRBV27 | CASSSTTGTGGNSPLHF
TRBJ2-7 | TRBV27 | CASSLDRGYEQYF
TRBJ2-3 | TRBV6-1 | CASSRGATDTQYF
TRBJ2-7 | TRBV7-3 | CASSLSETGPHEQYF
TRBJ1-2 | TRBV7-2 | CASSLPQGGLLYGYTF
TRBJ2-2 | TRBV6-1 | CAISFGGGEAGELFF
TRBJ1-2 | TRBV5-6 | CASSARQGYGYTF
TRBJ1-4 | TRBV9 | CASSPDSPNEKLFF
TRBJ2-3 | TRBV5-1 | CASSPEGLARPTDTQYF
TRBJ2-7 | TRBV2 | CASSEAPGGEQYF
TRBJ1-2 | TRBV6-4 | CASSPSDTDGYTF
TRBJ2-7 | TRBV9 | CASSPTTGREQYF
TRBJ2-1 | TRBV4-2 | CASSQEWRQGANEQFF
TRBJ1-5 | TRBV19 | CASSIGGAGGNQPQHF
TRBJ1-1 | TRBV7-6 | CASSLWTGNTEAFF
TRBJ2-7 | TRBV5-1 | CASSLPRTSGITSYEQYF
TRBJ1-6 | TRBV25-1 | CASSEKGNSPLHF
TRBJ2-2 | TRBV19 | CASSIWTAWGTGELFF
TRBJ2-1 | TRBV6-4 | CASSSGGANEQFF
TRBJ1-3 | TRBV9 | CASSTGQGYGNTIYF
TRBJ1-2 | TRBV2 | CASSEGTGYGYTF
TRBJ2-3 | TRBV15 | CATSRDPLGGSRTDTQYF
TRBJ1-3 | TRBV9 | CASSVSSRVSTGNTIYF
TRBJ2-2 | TRBV10-3 | CAISGSSGGGAGELFF
TRBJ2-7 | TRBV19 | CASSRGGVSYEQYF
TRBJ2-7 | TRBV28 | CASSPTDRDSSEQYF
TRBJ1-1 | TRBV20-1 | CSAFSPSEAFF
TRBJ2-1 | TRBV4-3 | CASSRHASSYNEQFF
TRBJ2-7 | TRBV7-8 | CASSLGTAVYEQYF
TRBJ2-3 | TRBV6-4 | CASSLGGAGDTQYF
TRBJ1-2 | TRBV5-1 | CASSLDRVVYGYTF
TRBJ1-2 | TRBV30 | CAWSTRDRGLAGYTF
TRBJ2-3 | TRBV2 | CASSLLAGGSKDTQYF
. | TRBV29-1 | CSAMDSFNQPQYF
TRBJ1-5 | TRBV28 | CASSLAGQGNQPQHF
TRBJ1-5 | TRBV6-5 | CASSYGDGRGQPQHF
TRBJ2-1 | TRBV23-1 | CASSQSKVAGSEQFF
TRBJ2-1 | TRBV7-9 | CASSDGQGSGGPWNEQFF
TRBJ2-5 | TRBV5-5 | CASSLLLTKETQYF
TRBJ2-1 | TRBV20-1 | CSAGRRNEQFF
TRBJ1-6 | TRBV4-3 | CASSQDWDRGVPLHF
TRBJ2-7 | TRBV5-5 | CASSLGAGGGYEQYF
TRBJ2-7 | TRBV13 | CASSFPGSGSREQYF
TRBJ2-7 | TRBV6-6 | CASSYRRGYEQYF
TRBJ1-1 | TRBV7-9 | CASSSLTGWSTEAFF
TRBJ1-2 | TRBV25-1 | CASSEEGALGYTF
TRBJ1-1 | TRBV30 | CAWMIGQEYTEAFF
TRBJ1-2 | TRBV5-1 | CASSATGLNDYGYTF
TRBJ1-2 | TRBV27 | CASSLSIGDRGHGMDGYTF
TRBJ2-5 | TRBV20-1 | CSAVIETQYF